Here is one TCR beta chain with its context. Antigen: not known. This CDR3 contains 14 residues. Germline-derived CDR1 and CDR2 are SNHLY and FYNNEI. V lost 3 bases and J 2 bases, leaving 8 bases between the germline ends. This sample was included in a study of T cell responses to AZD1222 COVID-19 vaccine. The study, taken as a whole, reports: Clonal diversity was possibly underestimated, and the donors were mostly white British, with more females.

Sequenced by immunoSEQ multiplex PCR; TCRdb stores in-frame clones only, minus some. The table lists around 92,000 clones, approximately 90% of them singletons, with about 20% in the top ten. Material: peripheral blood, obtained on day 0 of AZD1222 vaccination. The chain carries TRBV2 and TRBJ1-5, with D possibly matching TRBD1 (6 bases). This receptor was identified in an adult in good health. CDR3 bases: TGTGCCAGCAGTGACCCAGGGGGCAATCAGCCCCAGCATTTT. Residues: CASSDPGGNQPQHF.